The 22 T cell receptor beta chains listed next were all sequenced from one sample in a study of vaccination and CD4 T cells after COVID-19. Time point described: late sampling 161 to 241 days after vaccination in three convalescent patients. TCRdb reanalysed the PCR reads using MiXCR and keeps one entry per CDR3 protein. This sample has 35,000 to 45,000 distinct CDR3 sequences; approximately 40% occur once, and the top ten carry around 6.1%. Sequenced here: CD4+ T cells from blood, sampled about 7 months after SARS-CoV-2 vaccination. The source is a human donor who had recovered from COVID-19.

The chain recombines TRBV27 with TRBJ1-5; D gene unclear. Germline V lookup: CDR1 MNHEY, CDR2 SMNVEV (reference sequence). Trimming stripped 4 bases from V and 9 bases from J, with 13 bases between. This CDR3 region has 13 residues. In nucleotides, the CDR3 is TGTGCCAGCAGTTCCTGGGCAGTTGCGCCCCAGCATTTT. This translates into CASSSWAVAPQHF.

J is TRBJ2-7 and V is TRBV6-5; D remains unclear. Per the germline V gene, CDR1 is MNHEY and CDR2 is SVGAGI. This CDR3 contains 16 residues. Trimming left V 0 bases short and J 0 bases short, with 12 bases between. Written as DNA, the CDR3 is TGTGCCAGCAGTTACTCCTACAGAGAGAGCTCCTACGAGCAGTACTTC. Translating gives CASSYSYRESSYEQYF.

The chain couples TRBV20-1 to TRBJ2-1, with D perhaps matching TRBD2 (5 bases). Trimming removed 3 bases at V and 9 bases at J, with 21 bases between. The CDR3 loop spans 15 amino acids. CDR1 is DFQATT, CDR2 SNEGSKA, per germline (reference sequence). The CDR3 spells CSASGAALSSVEQFF. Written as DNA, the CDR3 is TGCAGTGCTAGCGGAGCGGCCCTTTCCTCGGTTGAGCAGTTCTTC.

CDR3 sequence (DNA): TGTGCCAGCAGCCTGGGACAGTTTAACACTGAAGCTTTCTTT. Its translation: CASSLGQFNTEAFF. This chain connects TRBV6-1 to TRBJ1-1, with TRBD1 matching 7 bases. CDR3 length: 14 amino acids. The germline gives CDR1 MNHNS, CDR2 SASEGT. V shed 6 bases, J shed 2 bases, and the junction held 6 bases outside the gene matches.

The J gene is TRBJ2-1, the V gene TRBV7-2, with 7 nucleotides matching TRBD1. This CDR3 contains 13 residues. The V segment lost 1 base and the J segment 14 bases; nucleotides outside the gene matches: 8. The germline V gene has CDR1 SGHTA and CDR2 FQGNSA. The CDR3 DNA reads TGTGCCAGCAGCTTAGGTAGACAGGGTGGGAAGTTCTTC. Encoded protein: CASSLGRQGGKFF.

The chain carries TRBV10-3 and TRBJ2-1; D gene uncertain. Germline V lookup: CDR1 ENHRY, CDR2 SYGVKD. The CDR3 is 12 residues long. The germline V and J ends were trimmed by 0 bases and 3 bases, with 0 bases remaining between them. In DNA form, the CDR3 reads TGTGCCATCAGTGAGTCCTACAATGAGCAGTTCTTC. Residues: CAISESYNEQFF.

The CDR3 DNA sequence: TGTGCCAGTAGTATAGATACGCAGTATTTT. Translation: CASSIDTQYF. The V call is TRBV19, the J call TRBJ2-3; D gene uncertain. Trimming pared 0 bases from V and 8 bases from J, leaving 0 bases between. Germline values: CDR1 LNHDA, CDR2 SQIVND (reference sequence). The length of the CDR3 is 10 residues.

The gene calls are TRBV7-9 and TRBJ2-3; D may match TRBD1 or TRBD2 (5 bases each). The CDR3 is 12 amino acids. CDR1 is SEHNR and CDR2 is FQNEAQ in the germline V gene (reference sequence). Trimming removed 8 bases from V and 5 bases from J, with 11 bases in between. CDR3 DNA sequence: TGTGCCAGCGGGACGTCAAGAGATACGCAGTATTTT. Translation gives CASGTSRDTQYF.

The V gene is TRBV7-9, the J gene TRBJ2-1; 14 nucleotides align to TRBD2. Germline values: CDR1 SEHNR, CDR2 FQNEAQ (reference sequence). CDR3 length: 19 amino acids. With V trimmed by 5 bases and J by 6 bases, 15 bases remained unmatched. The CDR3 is CASSTRSIVGTSGSNEQFF. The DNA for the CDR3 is TGTGCCAGCAGCACTCGTAGTATAGTGGGGACTAGCGGGAGCAATGAGCAGTTCTTC.

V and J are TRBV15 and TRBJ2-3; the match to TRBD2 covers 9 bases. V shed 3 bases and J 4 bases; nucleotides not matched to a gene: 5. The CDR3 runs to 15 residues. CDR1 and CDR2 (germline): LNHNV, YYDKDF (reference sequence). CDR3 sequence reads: CATSRGSGSADTQYF. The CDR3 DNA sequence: TGTGCCACCAGCAGGGGTAGCGGGAGTGCAGATACGCAGTATTTT.

CDR3 DNA sequence: TGCGCCAGCAGCCAAGACCGGGGGCTAGCGGGCTCACAGCATCTCGAGCAGTACTTC. Residues: CASSQDRGLAGSQHLEQYF. This rearrangement joins TRBV4-1 to TRBJ2-7; TRBD2 aligns across 8 bases. Losses at the gene ends were 0 bases for V and 6 bases for J; bases not matched to a gene: 19. This CDR3 comprises 19 residues. Germline V lookup: CDR1 MGHRA, CDR2 YSYEKL.

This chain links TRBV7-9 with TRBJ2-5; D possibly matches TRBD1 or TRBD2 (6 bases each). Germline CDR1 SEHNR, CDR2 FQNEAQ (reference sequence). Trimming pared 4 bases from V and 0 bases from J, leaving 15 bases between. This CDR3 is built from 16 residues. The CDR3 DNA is TGTGCCAGCAGCTACACTCGAAGGGGGGACCAAGAGACCCAGTACTTC. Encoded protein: CASSYTRRGDQETQYF.

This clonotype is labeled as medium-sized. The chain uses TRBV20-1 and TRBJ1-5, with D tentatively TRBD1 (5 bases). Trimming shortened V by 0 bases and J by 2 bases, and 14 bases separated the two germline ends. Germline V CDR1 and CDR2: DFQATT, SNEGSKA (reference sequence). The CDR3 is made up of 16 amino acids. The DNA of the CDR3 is TGCAGTGCTAGAGATCTCCGGGGGATGGGCAATCAGCCCCAGCATTTT. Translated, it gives CSARDLRGMGNQPQHF.

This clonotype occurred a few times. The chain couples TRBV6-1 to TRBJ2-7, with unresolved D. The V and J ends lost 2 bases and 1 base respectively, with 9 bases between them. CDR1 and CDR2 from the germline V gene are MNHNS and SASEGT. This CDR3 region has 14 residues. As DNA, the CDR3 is TGTGCCAGCAGTGAATTATGGGTATCCTACGAGCAGTACTTC. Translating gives CASSELWVSYEQYF.

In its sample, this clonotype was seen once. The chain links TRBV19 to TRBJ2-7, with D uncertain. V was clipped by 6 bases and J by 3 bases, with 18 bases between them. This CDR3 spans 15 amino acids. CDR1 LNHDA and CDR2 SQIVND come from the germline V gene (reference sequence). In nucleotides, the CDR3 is TGTGCCAGTAGCCTTGTTGGGAAGGGCCGCTACGAGCAGTACTTC. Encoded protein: CASSLVGKGRYEQYF.

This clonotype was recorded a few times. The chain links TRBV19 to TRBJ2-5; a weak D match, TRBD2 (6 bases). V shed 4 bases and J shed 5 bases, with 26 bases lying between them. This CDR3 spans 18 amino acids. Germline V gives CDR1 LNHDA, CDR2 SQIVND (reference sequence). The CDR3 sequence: CASSSRSGSGSLGETQYF. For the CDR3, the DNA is TGTGCCAGTAGTAGCCGATCGGGGAGCGGGTCCTTAGGTGAGACCCAGTACTTC.

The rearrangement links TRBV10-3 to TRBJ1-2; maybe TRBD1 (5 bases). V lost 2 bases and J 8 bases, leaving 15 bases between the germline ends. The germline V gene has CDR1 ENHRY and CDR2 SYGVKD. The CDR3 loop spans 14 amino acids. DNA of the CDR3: TGTGCCATCAGTGAGAGGCAGGGAATAGAAGGCTACACCTTC. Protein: CAISERQGIEGYTF.

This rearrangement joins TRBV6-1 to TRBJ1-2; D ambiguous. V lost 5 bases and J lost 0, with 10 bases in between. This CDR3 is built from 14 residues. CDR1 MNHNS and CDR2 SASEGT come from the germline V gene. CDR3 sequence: CASSQISTNYGYTF. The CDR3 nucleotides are TGTGCCAGCAGTCAAATCAGCACTAACTATGGCTACACCTTC.

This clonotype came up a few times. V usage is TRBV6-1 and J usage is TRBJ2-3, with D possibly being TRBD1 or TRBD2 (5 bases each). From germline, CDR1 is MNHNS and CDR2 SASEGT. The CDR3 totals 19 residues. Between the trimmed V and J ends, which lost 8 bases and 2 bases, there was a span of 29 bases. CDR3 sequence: CASPDDKAGNKDSTDTQYF. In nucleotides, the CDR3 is TGTGCCAGCCCCGACGACAAGGCAGGGAACAAGGACTCCACAGATACGCAGTATTTT.

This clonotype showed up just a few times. CDR3 sequence: CASSKAKGTYEQYF. DNA for the CDR3: TGTGCCAGCAGCAAAGCCAAGGGAACCTACGAGCAGTACTTC. The chain is built from TRBV21-1 and TRBJ2-7. TRBV21-1 is deemed a pseudogene. This CDR3 is built from 14 residues.

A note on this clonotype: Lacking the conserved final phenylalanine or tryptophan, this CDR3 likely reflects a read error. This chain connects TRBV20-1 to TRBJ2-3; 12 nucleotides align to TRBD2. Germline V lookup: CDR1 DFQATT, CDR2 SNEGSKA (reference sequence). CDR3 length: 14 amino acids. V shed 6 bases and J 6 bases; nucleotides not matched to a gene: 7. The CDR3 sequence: CSAQLAGGHDTQYS. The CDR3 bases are TGCAGTGCGCAACTAGCGGGAGGTCACGATACGCAGTATTCT.

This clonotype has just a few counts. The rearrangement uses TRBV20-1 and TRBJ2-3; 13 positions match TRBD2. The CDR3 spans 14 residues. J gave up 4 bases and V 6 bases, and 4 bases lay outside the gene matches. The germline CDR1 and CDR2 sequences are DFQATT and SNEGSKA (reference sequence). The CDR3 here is CSARLAGGADTQYF. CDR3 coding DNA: TGCAGTGCCCGACTAGCGGGAGGTGCAGATACGCAGTATTTT.